Below are 3 T cell receptor beta chains sequenced from a single sample in a study of long-term antiretroviral therapy in people with HIV. Sequencing relied on immunoSEQ assay v3.0, run at survey level. The assay was immunoSEQ multiplex PCR, and TCRdb's table has in-frame clones only and misses some. The sample holds some 36,000 clones, more than 75% seen once. The source material was unsorted PBMCs, sampled 2.8 years before starting antiretroviral therapy. The receptor set was obtained from a young woman with HIV.

This sequence joins TRBV27 and TRBJ1-6; TRBD1 aligns across 7 bases. Trimming took 2 bases from V and 1 from J; bases not matched to a gene: 8. This CDR3 contains 18 residues. Germline V gene data show CDR1 as MNHEY and CDR2 as SMNVEV (reference sequence). For the CDR3, the DNA is TGTGCCAGCAGTTTAACAGGGGTTCGGGGATCCTATAATTCACCCCTCCACTTT. It specifies CASSLTGVRGSYNSPLHF.

This chain connects TRBV10-2 to TRBJ2-3, with unresolved D. The CDR3 runs 12 residues. Germline V gene data show CDR1 as WSHSY and CDR2 as SAAADI. Deletions cut 3 bases from V and 6 bases from J, with 7 bases between. The CDR3 DNA reads TGCGCCAGCAGTGACCCCATGGATACGCAGTATTTT. It is translated as CASSDPMDTQYF.

In DNA form, the CDR3 reads TGTGCCAGCAGTTCGACACTGGGACGGGCCACCCGATTAACTAACTATGGCTACACCTTC. Protein: CASSSTLGRATRLTNYGYTF. This chain connects TRBV28 to TRBJ1-2, with a tentative D call TRBD1 (5 bases). Per the germline V gene, CDR1 is MDHEN and CDR2 is SYDVKM. Deletions cut 4 bases from V and 0 bases from J, with 27 bases between. CDR3 length equals 20 residues.